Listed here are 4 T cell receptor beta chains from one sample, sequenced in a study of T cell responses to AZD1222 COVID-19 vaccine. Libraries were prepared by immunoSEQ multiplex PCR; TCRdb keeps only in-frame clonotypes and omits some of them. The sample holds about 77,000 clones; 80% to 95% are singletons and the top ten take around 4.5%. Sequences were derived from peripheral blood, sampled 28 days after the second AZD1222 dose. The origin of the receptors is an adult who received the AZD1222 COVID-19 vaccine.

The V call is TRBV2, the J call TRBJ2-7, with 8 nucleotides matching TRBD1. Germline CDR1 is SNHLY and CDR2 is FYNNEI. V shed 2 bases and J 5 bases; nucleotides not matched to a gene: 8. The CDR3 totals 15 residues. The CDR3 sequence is CASSENAGGFHEQYF. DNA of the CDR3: TGTGCCAGCAGTGAAAATGCAGGGGGCTTCCACGAGCAGTACTTC.

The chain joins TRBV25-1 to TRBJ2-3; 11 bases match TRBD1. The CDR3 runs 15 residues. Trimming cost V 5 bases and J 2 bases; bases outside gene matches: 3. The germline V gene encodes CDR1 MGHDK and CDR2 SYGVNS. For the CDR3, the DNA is TGTGCCAGCAGTTCGGGACAGGGGGTCACAGATACGCAGTATTTT. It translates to CASSSGQGVTDTQYF.

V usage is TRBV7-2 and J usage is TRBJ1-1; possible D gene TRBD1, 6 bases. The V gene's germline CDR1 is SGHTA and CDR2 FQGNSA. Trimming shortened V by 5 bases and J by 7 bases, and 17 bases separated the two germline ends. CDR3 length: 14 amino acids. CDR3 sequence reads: CASSHNQGIIEAFF. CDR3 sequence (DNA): TGTGCCAGCAGCCACAACCAGGGGATAATTGAAGCTTTCTTT.

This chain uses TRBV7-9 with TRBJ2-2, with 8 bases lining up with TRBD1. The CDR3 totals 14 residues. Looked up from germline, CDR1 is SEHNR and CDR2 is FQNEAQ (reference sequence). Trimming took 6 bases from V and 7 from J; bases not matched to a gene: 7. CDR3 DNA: TGTGCCAGCAGGCAGGGGGCCGGCATCGGGGAGCTGTTTTTT. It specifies CASRQGAGIGELFF.